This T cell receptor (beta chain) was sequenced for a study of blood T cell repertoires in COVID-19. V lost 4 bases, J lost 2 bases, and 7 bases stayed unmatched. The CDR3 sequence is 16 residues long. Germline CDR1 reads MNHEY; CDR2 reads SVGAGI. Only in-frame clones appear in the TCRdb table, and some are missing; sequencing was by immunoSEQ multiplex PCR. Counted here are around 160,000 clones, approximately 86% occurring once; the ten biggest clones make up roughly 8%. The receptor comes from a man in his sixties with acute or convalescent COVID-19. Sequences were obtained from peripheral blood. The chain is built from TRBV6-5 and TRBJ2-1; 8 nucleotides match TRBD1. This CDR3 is CASSSGQGGPYNEQFF. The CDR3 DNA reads TGTGCCAGCAGTTCTGGACAGGGCGGCCCCTACAATGAGCAGTTCTTC.